A selection of T cell receptor beta chains follows, all from one sample in a study of control samples from healthy donors and cancer patients. Repertoires were generated with immunoSEQ multiplex PCR, while TCRdb's copy carries only in-frame clones and drops some. The sample comprises 65,000 to 90,000 clones, 75% to 90% of which are singletons, and 9.5% rests with the top ten. The sequenced sample was PBMCs. These receptor sequences come from a woman aged 45-65 years with colorectal cancer. Each CDR3 is given without its conserved first and last residue. Each record gives: D gene, V gene, J gene, CDR3 protein. D genes are given only for firm matches.

D: TRBD2
V: TRBV10-3
J: TRBJ2-1
CDR3: AISESRRGDTYNEQF

D: NA
V: TRBV6-5
J: TRBJ1-6
CDR3: ASSYPRGGGNSPLH

D: TRBD1
V: TRBV9
J: TRBJ2-1
CDR3: ASSVVDGTGLVNEQF

D: NA
V: TRBV9
J: TRBJ2-2
CDR3: ASSVEIRGRSGELF

D: TRBD2
V: TRBV6-2/TRBV6-3
J: TRBJ2-5
CDR3: ASSWTSSKGTQY

D: TRBD1
V: TRBV5-5
J: TRBJ2-4
CDR3: ASSPRTGENIQY

D: NA
V: TRBV5-4
J: TRBJ2-1
CDR3: ASSPDTGYNEQF

D: NA
V: TRBV9
J: TRBJ1-2
CDR3: ASSVASGSSGGYT

D: TRBD1
V: TRBV3-1/TRBV3-2
J: TRBJ1-1
CDR3: ASSPGQGSVNTEAF

D: TRBD2
V: TRBV10-3
J: TRBJ2-3
CDR3: AISPAGGEADTQY

D: NA
V: TRBV7-2
J: TRBJ1-2
CDR3: ASSSTAPRAGYT

D: NA
V: TRBV7-2
J: TRBJ1-2
CDR3: ASSPTGGPYGYT

D: NA
V: TRBV2
J: TRBJ1-2
CDR3: ASSEGTTAVYGYT

D: TRBD1
V: TRBV5-6
J: TRBJ1-1
CDR3: ASLGQGGTEAF

D: NA
V: TRBV6-5
J: TRBJ1-6
CDR3: ASRAGTVYNSPLH

D: TRBD1
V: TRBV7-9
J: TRBJ1-2
CDR3: ASSRQKGQGDYT

D: NA
V: TRBV7-9
J: TRBJ1-5
CDR3: ASSMGGDPLNQPQH

D: TRBD1
V: TRBV5-1
J: TRBJ2-1
CDR3: ASSLDRASSYNEQF

D: NA
V: TRBV6-2/TRBV6-3
J: TRBJ1-6
CDR3: ASSLNNSPLH